The text below deals with one TCR beta chain. This clonotype was seen many times. What antigen it recognizes has not been identified. No much larger clonotype is one base removed from it; base qualities were not supplied. The sample's treatment or condition label, decoded: in vitro stimulation with specific CMV peptide epitopes to enrich CMV-specific T cells. These reads were obtained on an Illumina HiSeq 1500. Clones were called with MiXCR by TCRdb after fastp trimmed the public reads at Q25, and only in-frame beta chains were retained. Every CDR3 protein is listed once, alongside the most common genes and DNA of its rows. Recorded for this sample are over 120,000 distinct CDR3 sequences; more than 30% of them occurred a single time. Roughly 47% of the sample is in the top ten clones. This sample stems from a study of T cell repertoires in cytomegalovirus infection (dated by TCRdb to between 2017 and 2020). Describing the broader study: Peptide stimulations targeted recently identified HLA-C-restricted CMV epitopes, whose presentation resists viral immunomodulation, together with well-studied HLA-B-restricted epitopes. The HLA type of each donor mattered for the analysis, because public TCR beta signatures pointed to carriage of CMV infection along with the matching HLA type. Beyond this particular receptor, the publication reports: The ex vivo response was dominated by HLA-C-restricted CMV-specific TCR beta clonotypes, which also provided the single most frequent clonotype in two of eight donors. In both this cohort and an independent roughly 400-donor cohort, the cumulative frequency of public TCR beta family members distinguished carriers of CMV infection plus the relevant HLA type.

Sequences SGHTA (CDR1) and FQGNSA (CDR2) are obtained from the germline V gene. V was cut back by 5 bases and J by 6 bases, leaving a gap of 10 bases between them. CDR3 length: 13 amino acids, cysteine to phenylalanine. The sequence is cut down to CDR3 DNA, 39 bases in frame from base 1. Sample: CD8+ T cells from cultured PBMCs, taken from culture after CMV antigen stimulation. The receptor was derived from a human donor in good health (CMV status not recorded). Some clones in this sample may be carry-over from other donors' samples. The V and J genes are TRBV7-2 and TRBJ2-2; TRBD1 is a weak D gene call, 5 bases matching. The DNA sequence is as follows: TGTGCCAGCAGCGTCAGGGTTGCCGGGGAGCTGTTTTTT. Translated, it gives CASSVRVAGELFF.